This T cell receptor (beta chain) stems from a study of cytomegalovirus exposure and HLA in healthy donors. Overall study results and limits: Immune exposure data for these donors was limited to CMV serostatus. Later analysis indicated greater clonal expansion among HLA-associated TCR beta chains than among equally common other chains. TCR sequences were mostly rare, though some public TCRs occurred in many donors.

Researchers ran the PCR with 60 Vbeta and 13 Jbeta primers. This table comes from immunoSEQ multiplex PCR, and its TCRdb copy is limited to in-frame clones, with some not included. The data show under 200,000 clones, around 76% seen once. Nominally healthy donors were sampled, though unrecorded immune exposures were likely. The V gene's germline CDR1 is DFQATT and CDR2 SNEGSKA (reference sequence). This CDR3 has 11 amino acids. Deletions cut 5 bases from V and 11 bases from J, with 15 bases between. On this clone: Its antigen is not known.

Input material: PBMCs. This TCR was recovered from a girl aged 5-17 years in good health and CMV-seropositive. The chain joins TRBV20-1 to TRBJ1-1, with D possibly TRBD1 on 6 matching bases. For the CDR3, the DNA is TGCAGTGCTGAAACCACAGGGTCGGCTTTCTTT. This encodes CSAETTGSAFF.